Each of the 25 T cell receptor beta chains below was sequenced from the same sample in a study of shared clonotypes between healthy human individuals. Profiling relied on immunoSEQ multiplex PCR, and the TCRdb table lists in-frame clones only, not all of them. The table lists about 2 million clones, roughly 94% of them singletons. As defined, naive CD8 cells were CD45RO-negative and positively selected for CCR7, with terminally differentiated effector memory CD45RA+ cells excluded. The sequencing input was naive CD8+ T cells sorted from blood. These receptors were taken from a man aged 18 to 30 in good health.

The gene calls are TRBV19 and TRBJ1-2; 7 nucleotides line up with TRBD1. V lost 8 bases and J lost 3; bases outside the gene matches: 3. The CDR3 totals 12 residues. Germline V gene sequence: CDR1 LNHDA, CDR2 SQIVND (reference sequence). The CDR3, as DNA: TGTGCCAGTTCGGGACAGCACTATGGCTACACCTTC. This translates into CASSGQHYGYTF.

This clone was seen a single time. The V and J genes are TRBV13 and TRBJ2-5; 9 bases are shared with TRBD1. Germline V gives CDR1 PRHDT, CDR2 FYEKMQ (reference sequence). The length of the CDR3 is 15 residues. The ends lost 4 bases at V and 5 bases at J; junction bases unmatched: 8. CDR3 coding DNA: TGTGCCAGCAGCTCGGACCCGGACAGGGGTGAGACCCAGTACTTC. As protein: CASSSDPDRGETQYF.

This clone was observed once. This chain connects TRBV5-1 to TRBJ1-2; D may be TRBD1 (6 bases). The CDR3 totals 14 residues. CDR1 is SGHRS, CDR2 YFSETQ, per germline. The germline V and J ends were trimmed by 0 bases and 3 bases, with 9 bases remaining between them. CDR3 sequence: CASSLAGEDYGYTF. The CDR3 nucleotides are TGCGCCAGCAGCTTGGCAGGGGAGGACTATGGCTACACCTTC.

The sample holds one count of this clone. Other DNA sequences within the sample encode an identical CDR3. The chain combines TRBV9 with TRBJ2-3; the D gene is possibly TRBD2 (5 bases). CDR1 and CDR2 (germline): SGDLS, YYNGEE. Trimming removed 0 bases from V and 4 bases from J, with 9 bases in between. The CDR3 consists of 14 residues. The CDR3 sequence is CASSVDGVADTQYF. The CDR3 DNA sequence: TGTGCCAGCAGCGTAGACGGGGTAGCAGATACGCAGTATTTT.

V gene TRBV5-1 combines with J gene TRBJ2-7; TRBD2 might be the D (6 bases). CDR1 and CDR2 (germline): SGHRS, YFSETQ. The CDR3 runs to 15 residues. The V gene lost 0 bases and the J gene lost 8 bases, with 18 bases spanning the gap. CDR3: CASSLAGGAHTQQYF. As DNA, the CDR3 is TGCGCCAGCAGCTTGGCAGGCGGGGCCCATACGCAGCAGTACTTC.

This sequence joins TRBV6-5 and TRBJ2-7; the D gene is possibly TRBD2 (6 bases). The V end was cut by 0 bases, the J end by 7 bases, with 16 bases between. CDR1 and CDR2 from the germline V gene are MNHEY and SVGAGI. The length of the CDR3 is 15 residues. The CDR3 sequence is CASSYSMSSGVEQYF. The CDR3 region has the DNA TGTGCCAGCAGTTACTCTATGAGTTCGGGGGTGGAGCAGTACTTC.

As to this clone: Different DNA sequences within this sample yield the same CDR3. V and J are TRBV5-6 and TRBJ1-1; D is unclear. The CDR3 is made up of 13 amino acids. V was trimmed by 1 base and J by 1 base, leaving 5 bases between them. Germline loops: CDR1 SGHDT, CDR2 YYEEEE. This chain's CDR3 is CASSLSPNTEAFF. CDR3 coding DNA: TGTGCCAGCAGCTTGTCCCCGAACACTGAAGCTTTCTTT.

The chain couples TRBV7-2 to TRBJ1-2, with TRBD1 matching 7 bases. Per germline, CDR1 SGHTA and CDR2 FQGNSA. V lost 4 bases to trimming and J lost 6 bases; unmatched junction nucleotides: 8. The CDR3 is 14 amino acids. The CDR3 DNA is TGTGCCAGCAGCTATTTAACAGGGGACGATGGCTACACCTTC. Amino acids: CASSYLTGDDGYTF.

Here the CDR3 reads CATSSNRDTGWEQFF. CDR3 nucleotides: TGTGCCACCAGCAGCAACCGGGACACGGGCTGGGAGCAGTTCTTC. This chain uses TRBV15 with TRBJ2-1; D might be TRBD1 (6 bases). Germline-derived CDR1 and CDR2 are LNHNV and YYDKDF (reference sequence). The CDR3 is made up of 15 amino acids. The ends were cut back, 3 bases at V and 10 bases at J, with 19 bases in the middle.

The CDR3 DNA reads TGTGCCAGCAGCTTAGAAGCGTCAGGGAACGAGCAGTACTTC. Its translation is CASSLEASGNEQYF. J is TRBJ2-7 and V is TRBV7-6; D might be TRBD1 (5 bases). CDR1 and CDR2 (germline): SGHVS, FNYEAQ. V lost 1 base, J lost 5 bases, and 12 bases lay in between. CDR3 length: 14 amino acids.

The CDR3 nucleotides are TGTGCCAGCAGCCCAGAGGGGGGTAGCTCCTACAATGAGCAGTTCTTC. It yields the protein CASSPEGGSSYNEQFF. This chain joins TRBV7-3 and TRBJ2-1, with D tentatively TRBD1 or TRBD2 (6 bases each). V shed 5 bases and J shed 0 bases, with 14 bases lying between them. CDR3 length: 16 amino acids. Per germline, CDR1 SGHTA and CDR2 FQGTGA.

The gene calls are TRBV6-1 and TRBJ1-2; D is possibly TRBD1 (5 bases). Germline assignment: CDR1 MNHNS and CDR2 SASEGT. The germline V and J ends were trimmed by 5 bases and 9 bases, with 16 bases remaining between them. The CDR3 runs to 13 residues. CDR3 region: CASSIDSPRSYTF. The DNA for the CDR3 is TGTGCCAGCAGTATCGACAGCCCTAGGAGCTACACCTTC.

This clone appeared a few times. Distinct nucleotide sequences in the sample also encode this CDR3. The V gene is TRBV9, the J gene TRBJ2-7; D remains ambiguous. Germline V gives CDR1 SGDLS, CDR2 YYNGEE. Trimming took 3 bases from V and 0 from J, leaving 4 bases between them. The CDR3 covers 12 residues. The CDR3 DNA reads as TGTGCCAGCAGCGACGACTCCTACGAGCAGTACTTC. It specifies CASSDDSYEQYF.

The chain couples TRBV6-1 to TRBJ2-3; 9 bases are a match to TRBD2. The CDR3 loop spans 17 amino acids. With 3 bases clipped from V and 4 bases from J, the junction kept 11 bases outside the gene matches. CDR1 and CDR2 (germline): MNHNS, SASEGT. CDR3 DNA: TGTGCCAGCAGTGAGAGCGGCCTAGCGGGATTATCAGATACGCAGTATTTT. Protein: CASSESGLAGLSDTQYF.

Turning to this clone: The identical CDR3 is also encoded by other nucleotide sequences in the sample. This rearrangement joins TRBV5-4 to TRBJ2-7; D ambiguous. This CDR3 spans 12 amino acids. With 4 bases removed from V and 4 bases from J, the gap between germline ends came to 9 bases. The germline gives CDR1 SGHNT, CDR2 YYREEE (reference sequence). The CDR3 is CASSPDRYEQYF. The DNA of the CDR3 is TGTGCCAGCAGCCCGGACCGATACGAGCAGTACTTC.

The chain combines TRBV11-2 with TRBJ2-7; no definite D call. The CDR3 length is 13 residues. CDR1 is SGHAT and CDR2 is FQNNGV in the germline V gene. Trimming pared 1 base from V and 5 bases from J, leaving 9 bases between. The CDR3 DNA reads TGTGCCAGCAGCTTAGGGTCGGCTAACGAGCAGTACTTC. Encoded protein: CASSLGSANEQYF.

The chain uses TRBV2 and TRBJ2-7; TRBD2 matches at 7 bases. Germline values: CDR1 SNHLY, CDR2 FYNNEI. V lost 4 bases to trimming and J lost 2 bases; unmatched junction nucleotides: 8. The CDR3 sequence is 15 residues long. The DNA for the CDR3 is TGTGCCAGCAGTGGGGGGGACTACTCTCCCTACGAGCAGTACTTC. Encoded protein: CASSGGDYSPYEQYF.

Here the CDR3 reads CASGLVPKQAAQETQYF. The CDR3, as DNA: TGTGCTAGTGGTTTGGTACCTAAGCAGGCAGCCCAAGAGACCCAGTACTTC. The chain combines TRBV12-5 with TRBJ2-5; no reliable D call. Trimming shortened V by 0 bases and J by 1 base, and 15 bases separated the two germline ends. This CDR3 contains 17 residues. Germline CDR1 is LGHNT and CDR2 is FRNRAP.

The V gene is TRBV28, the J gene TRBJ2-5; either TRBD1 or TRBD2 may supply D (5 bases each). Germline assignment: CDR1 MDHEN and CDR2 SYDVKM. This CDR3 has 15 amino acids. The V and J ends lost 7 bases and 1 base respectively, with 16 bases between them. The CDR3 reads CASKFAGTSQETQYF. The CDR3 region has the DNA TGTGCCAGCAAATTTGCCGGGACCAGCCAAGAGACCCAGTACTTC.

Of note for this clone: Other nucleotide sequences in the sample specify the same CDR3. This chain links TRBV10-2 with TRBJ2-7; no definite D call. Germline V CDR1 and CDR2: WSHSY, SAAADI. This CDR3 has 11 residues. Trimming stripped 2 bases from V and 3 bases from J, with 2 bases between. Here the CDR3 DNA reads TGCGCCAGCAGTGAGCTCTACGAGCAGTACTTC. It yields the protein CASSELYEQYF.

To note about this clone: In the same sample, other DNA sequences code for this CDR3. The chain combines TRBV11-2 with TRBJ2-7; no firm D call. There are 10 residues in the CDR3. V shed 1 base and J shed 6 bases, with 1 base lying between them. Germline V gene lookup returns CDR1 SGHAT and CDR2 FQNNGV. CDR3 DNA: TGTGCCAGCAGCTTAGTCGAGCAGTACTTC. It yields the protein CASSLVEQYF.

V and J are TRBV4-1 and TRBJ1-1; D uncertain. This CDR3 is 13 amino acids long. The germline V and J ends were trimmed by 3 bases and 10 bases, with 15 bases remaining between them. Germline V CDR1 and CDR2: MGHRA, YSYEKL. CDR3 DNA sequence: TGCGCCAGCAGCCAGGTTGGGATGGAGTCAGCTTTCTTT. Translation gives CASSQVGMESAFF.

J is TRBJ2-7 and V is TRBV6-1; TRBD1 aligns across 10 bases. With 3 bases clipped from V and 1 base from J, the junction kept 6 bases outside the gene matches. Germline V gives CDR1 MNHNS, CDR2 SASEGT. The length of the CDR3 is 16 residues. CDR3 coding DNA: TGTGCCAGCAGTGAGTCGGGACAGGGGTCATCCTACGAGCAGTACTTC. Translated, it gives CASSESGQGSSYEQYF.

The V and J genes are TRBV6-5 and TRBJ1-6; 11 bases agree with TRBD1. Germline V gene sequence: CDR1 MNHEY, CDR2 SVGAGI. Trimming at V came to 5 bases and at J to 5 bases, leaving 2 bases not matched to a gene. The CDR3 runs 15 residues. CDR3 DNA sequence: TGTGCCAGCAGTGGGACAGGGGGGGATAATTCACCCCTCCACTTT. Translated: CASSGTGGDNSPLHF.

A remark on this clone: An end of the junction differs from the germline gene, which may be a read error. The rearrangement joins TRBV7-7 to TRBJ2-2, with 11 bases that match TRBD2. Germline V gives CDR1 SSHAT, CDR2 FNYEAQ (reference sequence). The CDR3 sequence is 16 residues long. The DNA for the CDR3 is TGTGCTAGCAGCTTAGCGACTAGCGGGATGACCGGGGAGCTGTTTTTT. Amino acids: CASSLATSGMTGELFF.